Below are 18 T cell receptor beta chains sequenced from a single sample in a study of T cell responses to AZD1222 COVID-19 vaccine. Method: immunoSEQ multiplex PCR; TCRdb's copy keeps in-frame clones and lacks some. The sample holds some 110,000 clones, 85% to 95% seen once. The starting material was peripheral blood, obtained 28 days after the second AZD1222 dose. The receptors derive from an adult who received the AZD1222 COVID-19 vaccine.

The chain carries TRBV28 and TRBJ1-4; 10 nucleotides agree with TRBD1. Germline V gene data show CDR1 as MDHEN and CDR2 as SYDVKM. With 7 bases clipped from V and 8 bases from J, the junction kept 13 bases outside the gene matches. The CDR3 runs to 16 residues. The CDR3 spells CASTTWGTGEEEKLFF. CDR3 in DNA: TGTGCCAGCACCACCTGGGGGACAGGGGAAGAGGAAAAACTGTTTTTT.

This chain connects TRBV11-1 to TRBJ2-6; D is perhaps TRBD1 (5 bases). The germline CDR1 and CDR2 sequences are SGHAT and FQDESV (reference sequence). There are 16 residues in the CDR3. Trimming shortened V by 2 bases and J by 0 bases, and 8 bases separated the two germline ends. The CDR3 protein is CASSLTGISGANVLTF. The CDR3, as DNA: TGTGCCAGCAGCTTAACAGGAATCTCTGGGGCCAACGTCCTGACTTTC.

The sample holds one count of this clone. V gene TRBV9 combines with J gene TRBJ2-1, with 13 positions matching TRBD2. Per germline, CDR1 SGDLS and CDR2 YYNGEE. V trimming: 2 bases; J trimming: 8 bases; junction bases outside the gene matches: 4. The CDR3 contains 15 residues. The CDR3 sequence: CASSVTSGRWYEQFF. CDR3 DNA sequence: TGTGCCAGCAGCGTGACTAGCGGGAGGTGGTATGAGCAGTTCTTC.

This chain uses TRBV2 with TRBJ1-5; tentative D call: TRBD1 (6 bases). The V and J ends lost 5 bases and 1 base respectively, with 15 bases between them. Germline loops: CDR1 SNHLY, CDR2 FYNNEI. The CDR3 runs to 16 residues. The DNA for the CDR3 is TGTGCCAGCAGTCCATGGGGGCAGGGAAGCAATCAGCCCCAGCATTTT. It codes for CASSPWGQGSNQPQHF.

The genes are TRBV29-1 and TRBJ2-1; 8 nucleotides line up with TRBD2. This CDR3 is built from 13 residues. The trim removed 5 bases at V and 10 bases at J, leaving 10 bases unmatched. In germline, CDR1 is SQVTM, CDR2 ANQGSEA. CDR3 nucleotides: TGCAGCGTTTCCGGGACTAGGGGGGGGGAGCAGTTCTTC. Its translation is CSVSGTRGGEQFF.

Here the CDR3 reads CASSPSLDSYNEQFF. For the CDR3, the DNA is TGTGCCAGCTCACCCTCTCTGGACTCCTACAATGAGCAGTTCTTC. The chain recombines TRBV18 with TRBJ2-1; D is unresolved. This CDR3 comprises 15 residues. Trimming took off 3 bases at V and 0 bases at J, with 9 bases between the two ends. Germline values: CDR1 KGHSH, CDR2 LQKENI.

V usage is TRBV27 and J usage is TRBJ1-2, with D uncertain. V was clipped by 2 bases and J by 6 bases, with 16 bases between them. This CDR3 spans 15 amino acids. Germline V CDR1 and CDR2: MNHEY, SMNVEV (reference sequence). This chain's CDR3 is CASSLNPGTSDGYTF. In nucleotides, the CDR3 is TGTGCCAGCAGTTTAAATCCGGGCACTTCGGATGGCTACACCTTC.

This chain connects TRBV7-3 to TRBJ2-5, with 8 positions matching TRBD2. This CDR3 region has 13 residues. Looked up from germline, CDR1 is SGHTA and CDR2 is FQGTGA. V lost 8 bases, J lost 7 bases, and 9 bases stayed unmatched. The CDR3: CASAPGLGGTQYF. CDR3 coding DNA: TGTGCCAGCGCCCCGGGACTAGGAGGGACCCAGTACTTC.

This chain joins TRBV19 and TRBJ2-7; D might be TRBD1 or TRBD2, each matching 5 bases. The V and J ends lost 10 bases and 1 base respectively, with 14 bases between them. The CDR3 loop spans 13 amino acids. The germline CDR1 and CDR2 sequences are LNHDA and SQIVND (reference sequence). CDR3 bases: TGTGCCACCTCCGGGGACCCTTCCTACGAGCAGTACTTC. Its translation: CATSGDPSYEQYF.

V gene TRBV9 combines with J gene TRBJ2-2; a weak D match, TRBD1 (6 bases). Germline V CDR1 and CDR2: SGDLS, YYNGEE. Trimming shortened V by 3 bases and J by 4 bases, and 10 bases separated the two germline ends. The CDR3 contains 14 residues. The CDR3 region is CASSEGQSTGELFF. Here the CDR3 DNA reads TGTGCCAGCAGCGAAGGACAGTCCACCGGGGAGCTGTTTTTT.

This chain uses TRBV28 with TRBJ1-5, with D uncertain. Per germline, CDR1 MDHEN and CDR2 SYDVKM. V dropped 6 bases and J dropped 0 bases, with 15 bases sitting between them. This CDR3 is built from 16 residues. The CDR3 loop is CASRSSPTRSNQPQHF. CDR3 nucleotides: TGTGCCAGCAGGTCCTCTCCCACTCGTAGCAATCAGCCCCAGCATTTT.

The chain combines TRBV6-6 with TRBJ1-6; D is unclear. Looked up from germline, CDR1 is MNHNY and CDR2 is SVGAGI (reference sequence). The V gene lost 6 bases and the J gene lost 7 bases, with 13 bases spanning the gap. The CDR3 spans 14 residues. This chain's CDR3 is CASSPGSGNSPLHF. The CDR3 bases are TGTGCCAGCAGCCCAGGATCGGGGAATTCACCCCTCCACTTT.

V and J are TRBV5-4 and TRBJ2-1; D gene unclear. There are 11 residues in the CDR3. Germline CDR1 SGHNT, CDR2 YYREEE (reference sequence). V was cut by 4 bases and J by 7 bases, with 6 bases left in between. The CDR3, as DNA: TGTGCCAGCAGCCGGAAAAATGAGCAGTTCTTC. It translates to CASSRKNEQFF.

J is TRBJ2-3 and V is TRBV6-5, with D possibly matching TRBD2 (6 bases). This CDR3 is 15 amino acids long. The germline CDR1 and CDR2 sequences are MNHEY and SVGAGI. Between the trimmed V and J ends, which lost 0 bases and 3 bases, there was a span of 10 bases. In DNA form, the CDR3 reads TGTGCCAGCAGTTACTCGATGACTAGGACAGATACGCAGTATTTT. The encoded protein is CASSYSMTRTDTQYF.

CDR3 sequence (DNA): TGTGCCAGCAGTTACGAAGGGATCTCTCAGCCCCAGCATTTT. It specifies CASSYEGISQPQHF. This chain uses TRBV6-5 with TRBJ1-5; D not resolved. V dropped 2 bases and J dropped 6 bases, with 11 bases sitting between them. Germline lookup yields CDR1 MNHEY and CDR2 SVGAGI. This CDR3 has 14 amino acids.

This chain joins TRBV13 and TRBJ2-1, with 12 positions matching TRBD2. The germline V gene encodes CDR1 PRHDT and CDR2 FYEKMQ (reference sequence). Trimming cost V 6 bases and J 4 bases; bases outside gene matches: 4. CDR3 length: 15 amino acids. The CDR3 spells CASRLGLAGYNEQFF. The CDR3 DNA reads TGTGCCAGCAGACTAGGACTAGCGGGATACAATGAGCAGTTCTTC.

The V call is TRBV6-5, the J call TRBJ1-3; TRBD1 matches 7 bases. The length of the CDR3 is 14 residues. The germline CDR1 and CDR2 sequences are MNHEY and SVGAGI. V lost 6 bases to trimming and J lost 1 base; unmatched junction nucleotides: 3. DNA for the CDR3: TGTGCCAGCAGCCCGACAGGGTCTGGAAACACCATATATTTT. Encoded protein: CASSPTGSGNTIYF.

There are a few counts of this clone. This chain links TRBV2 with TRBJ2-1, with D possibly being TRBD2 (6 bases). Germline CDR1 reads SNHLY; CDR2 reads FYNNEI. Trimming cost V 7 bases and J 6 bases, with 19 bases left between them. The CDR3 has 15 amino acids. The CDR3 sequence: CASNLGGSSFNEQFF. The DNA of the CDR3 is TGTGCCAGCAACCTTGGGGGGAGCAGTTTCAATGAGCAGTTCTTC.